This T cell receptor (beta chain) was documented in a study of blood T cell repertoires in COVID-19. The wider study: The United States, Italy and Spain were the sources of the acute and convalescent COVID-19 samples. T cells, B-cell-depleted T cells, or PBMCs supplied cDNA or gDNA.

The V end lost 5 bases, the J end lost 4 bases, and 17 bases lay between the germline ends. The CDR3 contains 15 residues. Germline CDR1 SGHAT, CDR2 FQNNGV. Under the authors' procedure: Amplified reference gene primers provided the basis for estimating nucleated cell counts. Clones were read by immunoSEQ multiplex PCR, and TCRdb kept only the in-frame ones, dropping some. Clone size and V and J calls were adopted from that table, with D and trimming inferred from the DNA. The data contain tens of thousands of clones, around 80% of them singletons. This sequence joins TRBV11-2 and TRBJ1-1, with no clear D. The TCR was taken from a woman aged 45-60 years with acute or convalescent COVID-19. Sample: peripheral blood. In nucleotides, the CDR3 is TGTGCCAGCAGCACCCCTATGTCGGGAGTCACTGAAGCTTTCTTT. Its protein is CASSTPMSGVTEAFF.